This T cell receptor (beta chain) was captured by sequencing in a study of blood T cell repertoires in COVID-19. The CDR3 extends over 14 amino acids. V was trimmed by 5 bases and J by 10 bases, leaving 15 bases between them. Looked up from germline, CDR1 is SGHTA and CDR2 is FQGNSA. Measured with immunoSEQ multiplex PCR; TCRdb has only the in-frame clones, and not every one. This repertoire shows about 78,000 clones, roughly 86% found once; its top ten account for 1.5% to 2.5%. This sequence was found in a woman aged 60-75 years with acute or convalescent COVID-19. J is TRBJ1-6 and V is TRBV7-2; perhaps TRBD1 as D (6 bases). The sequencing sample was made of peripheral blood. The CDR3 sequence: CASSQTGLGSPLHF. The CDR3 region has the DNA TGTGCCAGCAGCCAAACAGGGCTGGGCTCACCCCTCCACTTT.